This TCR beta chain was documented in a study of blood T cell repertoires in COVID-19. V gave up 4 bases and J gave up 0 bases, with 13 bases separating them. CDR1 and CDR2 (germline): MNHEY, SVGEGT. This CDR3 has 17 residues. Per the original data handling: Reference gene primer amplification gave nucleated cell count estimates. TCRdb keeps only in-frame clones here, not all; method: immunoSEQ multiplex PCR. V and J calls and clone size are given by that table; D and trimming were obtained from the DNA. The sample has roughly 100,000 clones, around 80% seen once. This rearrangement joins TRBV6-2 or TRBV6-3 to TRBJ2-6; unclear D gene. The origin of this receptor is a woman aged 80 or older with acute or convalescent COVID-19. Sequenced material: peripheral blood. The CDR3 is CASSLGPRFSGANVLTF. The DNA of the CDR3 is TGTGCCAGCAGTTTGGGCCCCAGGTTCTCTGGGGCCAACGTCCTGACTTTC.